This is a list of T cell receptor beta chains from one sample in a study of response to subunit inactivated influenza vaccine. One entry per CDR3 protein results from TCRdb running MiXCR on the RT-PCR reads. Of 630,000 or so distinct CDR3 sequences in the sample, roughly 14% were seen once. The input for sequencing was PBMCs from blood, taken 11 to 12 days after vaccination. The receptors derive from a man aged 45-60 years who received an inactivated influenza vaccine. The CDR3 runs from the conserved cysteine through the conserved F or W. The D gene is left open where the match is weak. Size values are once, few and many counts, or a class for expanded clones, and some rows have none.

abundance	v_gene	d_gene	j_gene	CDR3aa	CDR3nt
-	TRBV9	-	TRBJ2-7	CANQVPTRYEQYF	TGTGCCAACCAGGTTCCGACTCGCTACGAGCAGTACTTC
few	TRBV12-3/TRBV12-4	-	TRBJ1-3	CASSLAGPGGNTIYF	TGTGCCAGCAGTTTAGCGGGGCCAGGAGGAAACACCATATATTTT
-	TRBV6-1	-	TRBJ2-7	CASSWGASEQYF	TGTGCCAGCAGTTGGGGAGCCAGCGAGCAGTACTTC
-	TRBV5-1	-	TRBJ2-7	CASSRMGTSYEQYF	TGCGCCAGCAGCCGAATGGGTACCTCCTACGAGCAGTACTTC
few	TRBV7-9	-	TRBJ1-1	CASSLPGTTNTEAFF	TGTGCCAGCAGCCTCCCCGGGACTACTAACACTGAAGCTTTCTTT
many	TRBV5-8	-	TRBJ1-1	CASSLGMGITEAFF	TGTGCCAGCAGCTTGGGGATGGGAATCACTGAAGCTTTCTTT
many	TRBV20-1	-	TRBJ2-1	CSASVGYSSYNEQFF	TGCAGTGCTAGTGTGGGATATTCTTCCTACAATGAGCAGTTCTTC
many	TRBV7-7	-	TRBJ2-3	CASSLVVANRQYF	TGTGCTAGCAGCTTAGTCGTAGCGAACAGGCAGTATTTT
-	TRBV5-1	TRBD1	TRBJ2-7	CASADGTGVYEQYF	TGCGCCAGCGCGGACGGGACAGGGGTCTACGAGCAGTACTTC
few	TRBV6-1	TRBD2	TRBJ2-5	CASTPAGTSFIPPQETQYF	TGTGCCAGCACCCCCGCGGGGACTAGCTTCATTCCCCCCCAAGAGACCCAGTACTTC
few	TRBV7-7	TRBD2	TRBJ2-1	CASRKLVREGRDEQFF	TGTGCCAGCAGAAAACTAGTGAGGGAGGGCCGGGATGAGCAGTTCTTC
many	TRBV5-1	-	TRBJ2-3	CASSFGRTDTQYF	TGCGCCAGCAGCTTCGGACGCACAGATACGCAGTATTTT
-	TRBV4-2	TRBD2	TRBJ2-3	CASSQTRLAGGGPDTQYF	TGTGCCAGCAGCCAAACCAGACTAGCGGGTGGTGGGCCAGATACGCAGTATTTT
-	TRBV30	-	TRBJ2-7	CAWTKSYEQYF	TGTGCCTGGACAAAGTCCTACGAGCAGTACTTC
-	TRBV24-1	-	TRBJ2-1	CATSDPTGNQFF	TGTGCCACCAGTGACCCCACAGGGAATCAGTTCTTC
-	TRBV7-2	-	TRBJ2-1	CASSDDNEQFF	TGTGCCAGCAGCGACGATAATGAGCAGTTCTTC
-	TRBV5-1	TRBD1	TRBJ2-3	CASRQGAETDTQYF	TGCGCCAGCAGACAGGGGGCAGAGACAGATACGCAGTATTTT
-	TRBV7-6	TRBD1	TRBJ1-2	CASSLRGQGPYGYTF	TGTGCCAGCAGCTTAAGAGGACAGGGGCCCTATGGCTACACCTTC
few	TRBV28	-	TRBJ2-2	CASSRRAGGGELFF	TGTGCCAGCAGCCGGAGGGCCGGGGGCGGGGAGCTGTTTTTT
-	TRBV20-1	-	TRBJ2-6	CSASNLQGSGANVLTF	TGCAGTGCTTCCAACCTCCAGGGGTCTGGGGCCAACGTCCTGACTTTC
few	TRBV4-1	TRBD1	TRBJ2-1	CASSQDPRTGGRNEQFF	TGCGCCAGCAGCCAAGATCCGAGGACAGGGGGCCGGAATGAGCAGTTCTTC
many	TRBV27	-	TRBJ2-2	CASSFVTGELFF	TGTGCCAGCAGTTTCGTCACCGGGGAGCTGTTTTTT
-	TRBV2	TRBD2	TRBJ2-5	CASSELAGVTETQYF	TGTGCCAGCAGTGAACTAGCGGGGGTCACGGAGACCCAGTACTTC
-	TRBV7-9	-	TRBJ2-3	CASSRSTAQDTQYF	TGTGCCAGCAGCCGATCGACAGCTCAAGATACGCAGTATTTT
-	TRBV7-9	-	TRBJ1-6	CASSPDSENSPLHF	TGTGCCAGCAGCCCCGACAGTGAAAATTCACCCCTCCACTTT
-	TRBV4-1	-	TRBJ2-4	CASSPGPGLNIQYF	TGCGCCAGCAGCCCCGGACCGGGACTTAACATTCAGTACTTC
few	TRBV11-2	-	TRBJ2-7	CASSLERGQGYEQYF	TGTGCCAGCAGCTTAGAACGGGGGCAGGGCTACGAGCAGTACTTC
once	TRBV3-1	TRBD1	TRBJ1-2	CASSQQGARAYGYTF	TGTGCCAGCAGCCAGCAGGGGGCCCGAGCCTATGGCTACACCTTC
few	TRBV15	TRBD1	TRBJ2-7	CATSRGQGISHEQYF	TGTGCCACCAGCAGGGGACAGGGTATATCCCACGAGCAGTACTTC
-	TRBV4-1	-	TRBJ1-2	CASSQDGSPSYGYTF	TGCGCCAGCAGCCAAGATGGGTCTCCCTCCTATGGCTACACCTTC
-	TRBV7-9	-	TRBJ2-7	CASSSGQGYTYEQYF	TGTGCCAGCAGCTCGGGACAAGGCTACACCTACGAGCAGTACTTC
-	TRBV20-1	-	TRBJ1-5	CSARDARYQPQHF	TGCAGTGCTAGAGATGCGAGGTATCAGCCCCAGCATTTT
-	TRBV6-1	TRBD1	TRBJ1-6	CASSEDRGDSPLHF	TGTGCCAGCAGTGAGGACAGGGGAGATTCACCCCTCCACTTT
few	TRBV7-9	-	TRBJ1-1	CASSLASTEAFF	TGTGCCAGCAGCTTAGCCAGCACTGAAGCTTTCTTT
few	TRBV18	TRBD2	TRBJ2-1	CASSLLAEMTYNEQFF	TGTGCCAGCTCTCTACTAGCGGAGATGACCTACAATGAGCAGTTCTTC
many	TRBV28	-	TRBJ2-7	CATNLGGPRDEQYF	TGTGCCACCAATCTGGGCGGTCCTAGGGACGAGCAGTACTTC
few	TRBV9	TRBD1	TRBJ1-1	CASSPRGRGNTEAFF	TGTGCCAGCAGCCCGAGGGGGCGTGGAAACACTGAAGCTTTCTTT
-	TRBV18	TRBD1	TRBJ1-2	CASFGTGGNSYGYTF	TGTGCCAGCTTCGGGACAGGGGGCAATAGCTATGGCTACACCTTC
-	TRBV20-1	-	TRBJ2-7	CSARPIAAARYEQYF	TGCAGTGCTAGGCCAATAGCGGCGGCCCGCTACGAGCAGTACTTC
few	TRBV4-2	TRBD2	TRBJ2-2	CASSQGLAGGPGNTGELFF	TGTGCCAGCAGCCAAGGGTTAGCGGGGGGGCCAGGAAACACCGGGGAGCTGTTTTTT
few	TRBV3-1	-	TRBJ2-3	CASSSTAADTQYF	TGTGCCAGCAGCTCAACGGCGGCAGATACGCAGTATTTT
-	TRBV15	TRBD1	TRBJ1-2	CATSEQGGNYGYTF	TGTGCCACCAGCGAACAGGGGGGAAACTATGGCTACACCTTC
-	TRBV12-3/TRBV12-4	-	TRBJ1-2	CASSPWGVHGLYGYTF	TGTGCCAGCAGCCCGTGGGGGGTGCATGGTTTGTATGGCTACACCTTC
few	TRBV20-1	-	TRBJ2-7	CSATQRRRGYEQYF	TGCAGTGCTACTCAGCGGAGGAGGGGATACGAGCAGTACTTC